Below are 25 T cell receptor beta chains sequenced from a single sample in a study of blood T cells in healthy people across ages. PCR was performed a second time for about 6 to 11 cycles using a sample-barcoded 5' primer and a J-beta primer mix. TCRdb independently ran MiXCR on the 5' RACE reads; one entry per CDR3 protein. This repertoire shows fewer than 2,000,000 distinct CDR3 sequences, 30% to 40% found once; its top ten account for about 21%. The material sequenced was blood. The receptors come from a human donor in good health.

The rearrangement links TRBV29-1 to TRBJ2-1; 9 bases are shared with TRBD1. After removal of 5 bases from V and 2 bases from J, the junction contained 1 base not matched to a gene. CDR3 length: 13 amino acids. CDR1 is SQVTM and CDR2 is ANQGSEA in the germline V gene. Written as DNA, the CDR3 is TGCAGCGTTACAGGGGGCACCTACAATGAGCAGTTCTTC. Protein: CSVTGGTYNEQFF.

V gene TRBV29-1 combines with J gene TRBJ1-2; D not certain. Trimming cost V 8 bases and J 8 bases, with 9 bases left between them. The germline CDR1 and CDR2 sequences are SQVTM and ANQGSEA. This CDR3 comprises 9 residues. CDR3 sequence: CSHEEGYTF. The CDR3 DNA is TGCAGCCACGAGGAGGGCTACACCTTC. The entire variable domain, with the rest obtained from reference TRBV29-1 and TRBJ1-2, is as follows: SAVISQKPSRDICQRGTSLTIQCQVDSQVTMMFWYRQQPGQSLTLIATANQGSEATYESGFVIDKFPISRPNLTFSTLTVSNMSPEDSSIYLCSHEEGYTFGSGTRLTVV.

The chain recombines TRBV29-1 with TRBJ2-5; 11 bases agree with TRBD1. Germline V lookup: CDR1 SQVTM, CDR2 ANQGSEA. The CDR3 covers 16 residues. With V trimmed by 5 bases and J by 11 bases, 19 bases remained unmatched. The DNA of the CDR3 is TGCAGCGTTCCCTTATACGGGACAGGGGGACACAATGAGCAGTACTTC. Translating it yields CSVPLYGTGGHNEQYF.

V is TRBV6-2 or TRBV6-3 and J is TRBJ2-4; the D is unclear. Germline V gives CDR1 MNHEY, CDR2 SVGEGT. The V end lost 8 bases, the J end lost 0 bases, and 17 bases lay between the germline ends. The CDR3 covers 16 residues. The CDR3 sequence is CASRPVYPTAKNIQYF. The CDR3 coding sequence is TGTGCCAGCCGTCCAGTCTATCCGACAGCCAAAAACATTCAGTACTTC.

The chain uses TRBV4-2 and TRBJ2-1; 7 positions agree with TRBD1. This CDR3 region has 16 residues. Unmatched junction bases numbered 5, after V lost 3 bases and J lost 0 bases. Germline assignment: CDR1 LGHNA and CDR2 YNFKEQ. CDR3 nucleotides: TGTGCCAGCAGCCATCCGACAGGGAGCTCCTACAATGAGCAGTTCTTC. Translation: CASSHPTGSSYNEQFF.

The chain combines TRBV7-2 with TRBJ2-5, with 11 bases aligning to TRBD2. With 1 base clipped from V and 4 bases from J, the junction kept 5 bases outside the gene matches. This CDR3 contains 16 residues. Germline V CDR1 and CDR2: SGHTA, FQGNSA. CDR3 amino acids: CASSLVAGGSPETQYF. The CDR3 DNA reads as TGTGCCAGCAGCTTAGTAGCGGGGGGGTCCCCAGAGACCCAGTACTTC.

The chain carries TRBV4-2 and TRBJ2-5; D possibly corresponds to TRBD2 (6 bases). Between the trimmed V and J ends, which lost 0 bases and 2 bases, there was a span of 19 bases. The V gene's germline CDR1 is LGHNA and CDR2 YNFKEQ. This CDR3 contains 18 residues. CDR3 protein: CASSQDGFVGTPQETQYF. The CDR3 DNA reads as TGTGCCAGCAGCCAAGATGGTTTTGTCGGGACTCCACAAGAGACCCAGTACTTC.

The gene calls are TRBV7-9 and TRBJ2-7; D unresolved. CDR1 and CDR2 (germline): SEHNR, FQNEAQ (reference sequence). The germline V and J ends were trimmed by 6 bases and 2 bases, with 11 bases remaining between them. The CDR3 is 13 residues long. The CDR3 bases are TGTGCCAGCAGTATTAGCTCTGCCTACGAGCAGTACTTC. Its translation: CASSISSAYEQYF.

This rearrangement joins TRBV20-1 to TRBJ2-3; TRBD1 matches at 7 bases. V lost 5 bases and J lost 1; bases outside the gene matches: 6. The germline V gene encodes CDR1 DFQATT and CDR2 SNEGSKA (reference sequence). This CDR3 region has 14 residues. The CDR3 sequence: CSAGRGSRTDTQYF. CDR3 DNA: TGCAGTGCTGGCAGGGGGAGCCGCACAGATACGCAGTATTTT.

In DNA, the CDR3 is TGTGCCAGCAGCCCGCGACAGGGGGCGGGAAGGTCTGGGGCCAACGTCCTGACTTTC. Encoded protein: CASSPRQGAGRSGANVLTF. This sequence joins TRBV7-2 and TRBJ2-6; TRBD1 aligns across 10 bases. From germline, CDR1 is SGHTA and CDR2 FQGNSA. V trimming: 5 bases; J trimming: 1 base; junction bases outside the gene matches: 11. The CDR3 length is 19 residues. Supplemented by reference TRBV7-2 and TRBJ2-6, the full variable domain reads GAGVSQSPSNKVTEKGKDVELRCDPISGHTALYWYRQSLGQGLEFLIYFQGNSAPDKSGLPSDRFSAERTGGSVSTLTIQRTQQEDSAVYLCASSPRQGAGRSGANVLTFGAGSRLTVL.

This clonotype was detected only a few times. The CDR3 nucleotides are TGCGCCAGCAGCTTGGCTCTTGGGGGCCAGACTGAAGCTTTCTTT. Protein sequence: CASSLALGGQTEAFF. The V gene is TRBV5-1, the J gene TRBJ1-1; D possibly corresponds to TRBD1 (6 bases). The CDR3 is 15 amino acids. Deletions cut 0 bases from V and 5 bases from J, with 14 bases between. Germline V gene sequence: CDR1 SGHRS, CDR2 YFSETQ.

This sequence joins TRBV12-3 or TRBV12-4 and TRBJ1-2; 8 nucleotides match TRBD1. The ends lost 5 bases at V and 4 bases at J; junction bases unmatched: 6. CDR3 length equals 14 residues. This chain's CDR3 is CASSIFGQGYGYTF. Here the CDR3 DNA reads TGTGCCAGCAGTATCTTCGGACAGGGCTATGGCTACACCTTC.

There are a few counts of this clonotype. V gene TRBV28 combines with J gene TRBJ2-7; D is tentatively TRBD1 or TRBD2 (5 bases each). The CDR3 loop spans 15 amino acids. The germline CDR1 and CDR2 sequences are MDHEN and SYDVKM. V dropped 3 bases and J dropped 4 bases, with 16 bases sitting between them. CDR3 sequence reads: CASSFLEGIEYEQYF. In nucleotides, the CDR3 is TGTGCCAGCAGTTTTCTTGAGGGGATCGAATACGAGCAGTACTTC.

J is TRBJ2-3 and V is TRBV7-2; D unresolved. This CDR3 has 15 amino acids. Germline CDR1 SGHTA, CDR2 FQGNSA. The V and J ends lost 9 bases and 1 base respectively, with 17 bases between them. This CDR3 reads CASCLDWECTDTQYF. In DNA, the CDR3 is TGTGCCAGTTGTCTAGACTGGGAATGCACAGATACGCAGTATTTT.

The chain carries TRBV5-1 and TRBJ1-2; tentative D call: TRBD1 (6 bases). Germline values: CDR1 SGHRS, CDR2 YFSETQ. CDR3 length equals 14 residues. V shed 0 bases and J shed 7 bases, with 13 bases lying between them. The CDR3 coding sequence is TGCGCCAGCAGCTTGGACAGGGCTTCTTCTGGCTACACCTTC. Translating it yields CASSLDRASSGYTF. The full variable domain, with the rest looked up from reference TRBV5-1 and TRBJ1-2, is KAGVTQTPRYLIKTRGQQVTLSCSPISGHRSVSWYQQTPGQGLQFLFEYFSETQRNKGNFPGRFSGRQFSNSRSEMNVSTLELGDSALYLCASSLDRASSGYTFGSGTRLTVV.

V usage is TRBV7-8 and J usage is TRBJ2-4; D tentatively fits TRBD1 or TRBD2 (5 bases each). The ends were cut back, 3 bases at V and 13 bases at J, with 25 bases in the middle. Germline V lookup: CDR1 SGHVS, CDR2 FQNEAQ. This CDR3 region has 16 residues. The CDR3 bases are TGTGCCAGCAGCTTGACAGCGTCTAGCTCCTACAATGAGCAGTACTTC. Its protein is CASSLTASSSYNEQYF. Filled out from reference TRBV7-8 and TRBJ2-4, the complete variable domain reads GAGVSQSPRYKVAKRGQDVALRCDPISGHVSLFWYQQALGQGPEFLTYFQNEAQLDKSGLPSDRFFAERPEGSVSTLKIQRTQQEDSAVYLCASSLTASSSYNEQYFGAGTRLSVL.

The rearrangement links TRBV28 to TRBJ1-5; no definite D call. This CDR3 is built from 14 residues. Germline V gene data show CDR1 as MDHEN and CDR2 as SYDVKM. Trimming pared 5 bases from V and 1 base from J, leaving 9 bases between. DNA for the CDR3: TGTGCCAGCAGTACCCACATGAGCAATCAGCCCCAGCATTTT. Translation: CASSTHMSNQPQHF.

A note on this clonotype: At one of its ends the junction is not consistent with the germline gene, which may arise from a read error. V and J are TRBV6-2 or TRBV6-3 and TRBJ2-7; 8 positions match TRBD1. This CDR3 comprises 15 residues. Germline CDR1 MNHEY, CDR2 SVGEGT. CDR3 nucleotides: TGCGCCAGCACCAACTCCGGGACAGGCAACTACGAGCAGTACTTC. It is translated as CASTNSGTGNYEQYF.

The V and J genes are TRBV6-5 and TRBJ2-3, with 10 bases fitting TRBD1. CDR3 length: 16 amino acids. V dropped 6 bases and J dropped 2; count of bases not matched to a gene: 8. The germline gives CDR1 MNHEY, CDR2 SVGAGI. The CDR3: CASSPSGTGVTDTQYF. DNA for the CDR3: TGTGCCAGCAGCCCATCCGGGACAGGGGTCACAGATACGCAGTATTTT.

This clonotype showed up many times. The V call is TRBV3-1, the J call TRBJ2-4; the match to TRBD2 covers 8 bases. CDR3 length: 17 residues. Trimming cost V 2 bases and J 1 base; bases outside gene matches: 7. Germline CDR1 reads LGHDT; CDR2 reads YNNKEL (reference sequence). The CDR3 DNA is TGTGCCAGCAGCCAACCTCCCCAGCGGGGGGCCAAAAACATTCAGTACTTC. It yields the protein CASSQPPQRGAKNIQYF.

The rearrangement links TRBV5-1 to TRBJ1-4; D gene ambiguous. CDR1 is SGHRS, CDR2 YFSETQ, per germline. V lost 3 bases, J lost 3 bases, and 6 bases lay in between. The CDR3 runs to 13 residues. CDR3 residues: CASSSTPNEKLFF. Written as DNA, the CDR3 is TGCGCCAGCAGCTCAACCCCTAATGAAAAACTGTTTTTT. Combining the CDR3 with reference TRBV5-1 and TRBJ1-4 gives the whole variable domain KAGVTQTPRYLIKTRGQQVTLSCSPISGHRSVSWYQQTPGQGLQFLFEYFSETQRNKGNFPGRFSGRQFSNSRSEMNVSTLELGDSALYLCASSSTPNEKLFFGSGTQLSVL.

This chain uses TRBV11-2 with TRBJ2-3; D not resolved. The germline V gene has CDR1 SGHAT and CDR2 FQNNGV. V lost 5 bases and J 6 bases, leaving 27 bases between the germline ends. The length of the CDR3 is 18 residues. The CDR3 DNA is TGTGCCAGCAGCCTATACAACTCGTACGCTTATTCCGCGGATACGCAGTATTTT. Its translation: CASSLYNSYAYSADTQYF.

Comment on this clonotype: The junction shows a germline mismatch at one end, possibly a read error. The CDR3: CASRGLTLYGNTF. Written as DNA, the CDR3 is TGTGCCAGCCGCGGGCTCACCCTCTATGGCAACACCTTC. This chain connects TRBV27 to TRBJ1-2; D gene ambiguous. The germline V gene has CDR1 MNHEY and CDR2 SMNVEV (reference sequence). The CDR3 runs to 13 residues.

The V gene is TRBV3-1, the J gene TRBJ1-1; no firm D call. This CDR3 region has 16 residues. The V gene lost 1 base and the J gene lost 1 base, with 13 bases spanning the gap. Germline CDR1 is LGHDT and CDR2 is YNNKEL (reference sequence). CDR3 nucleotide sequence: TGTGCCAGCAGCCAAGGATTTGGGCAGCAGAACACTGAAGCTTTCTTT. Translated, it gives CASSQGFGQQNTEAFF.

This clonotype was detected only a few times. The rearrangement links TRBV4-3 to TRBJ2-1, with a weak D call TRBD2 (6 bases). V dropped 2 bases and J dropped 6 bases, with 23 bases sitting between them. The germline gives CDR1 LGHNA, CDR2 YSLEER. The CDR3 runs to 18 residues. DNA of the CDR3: TGCGCCAGCAGCCAATTAGAGTGGAGGGGTTCGAGTGCCAATGAGCAGTTCTTC. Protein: CASSQLEWRGSSANEQFF.